This is a list of T cell receptor beta chains from one sample in a study of CD8+CD57+ T cells in acquired aplastic anemia. TCRdb used MiXCR to reprocess the reads, holding one entry per CDR3 protein. The table includes roughly 250,000 distinct CDR3 sequences, approximately 86% detected once. The sequenced sample consisted of sorted CD4+, CD8+, or CD8+CD57+ T cells (not recorded which) from PBMCs. Every receptor here comes from a human donor with aplastic anemia. Each CDR3 is given with its conserved first and last residue. The order of the fields is J gene, CDR3 length, D gene, clone size, V gene, CDR3 protein, CDR3 DNA. D genes are given only for firm matches. Rows give clone size only sometimes, using once, few, many, or a class for an expanded clone.

>TRBJ2-2|18|-|-|TRBV12-3/TRBV12-4
CASSLAGEPGWNTGELFF
TGTGCCAGCAGTTTAGCAGGAGAGCCGGGTTGGAACACCGGGGAGCTGTTTTTT
>TRBJ2-1|16|TRBD2|-|TRBV2
CASSGKSVGGSDEQFF
TGTGCCAGCAGCGGTAAAAGCGTCGGGGGGAGCGATGAGCAGTTCTTC
>TRBJ1-6|16|-|-|TRBV20-1
CSARDRGRGDNSPLHF
TGCAGTGCTAGAGATCGGGGCAGGGGAGATAATTCACCCCTCCACTTT
>TRBJ2-3|15|-|once|TRBV2
CASSGRGGRPHQLYF
TGTGCCAGCAGCGGACGGGGAGGTCGGCCACATCAGTTGTATTTT
>TRBJ1-6|15|TRBD1|-|TRBV11-3
CASRSEEGQRSPLHF
TGTGCCAGCAGATCGGAAGAGGGACAGCGATCCCCCCTCCACTTT
>TRBJ1-6|15|-|once|TRBV7-9
CASSFQRGGGSDDHF
TGTGCCAGCAGCTTTCAAAGAGGCGGGGGGAGCGATGACCACTTT
>TRBJ2-3|13|-|once|TRBV2
CASGEGLTDTHDF
TGTGCCAGCGGGGAAGGTCTCACAGATACGCATGATTTT
>TRBJ2-7|15|-|-|TRBV9
CASSVAVDFSYVEYF
TGTGCCAGCAGCGTAGCAGTGGACTTTTCCTACGTGGAGTACTTC
>TRBJ2-1|13|-|-|TRBV7-3
CASRLGLGRSDSF
TGTGCCAGCAGATTGGGGCTAGGGAGAAGTGATTCCTTC
>TRBJ2-1|16|-|-|TRBV11-3
CASSFTRRRGSDEQFF
TGTGCCAGCAGCTTTACTAGAAGAAGGGGGAGCGATGAGCAGTTCTTC
>TRBJ1-1|15|-|-|TRBV7-2
CASSLAGSPDTEYFF
TGTGCCAGCAGCTTAGCGGGGAGTCCCGATACGGAATATTTCTTT
>TRBJ1-1|15|-|-|TRBV20-1
CSARRWGRENTEAFF
TGCAGTGCTAGGAGATGGGGACGTGAGAACACTGAAGCCTTCTTT
>TRBJ1-2|15|-|-|TRBV7-2
CASSWGQGSNNDYTF
TGTGCCAGCAGCTGGGGGCAGGGCTCAAACAATGACTACACCTTC
>TRBJ1-3|15|TRBD1|few|TRBV10-3
CAISPGQGAGNTIYF
TGTGCCATCAGCCCGGGACAGGGGGCTGGAAACACCATATATTTT
>TRBJ2-1|12|-|-|TRBV7-9
CASRMDVDEQFF
TGTGCCAGCAGAATGGACGTAGATGAGCAGTTCTTC
>TRBJ2-3|14|-|-|TRBV7-8
CGSSLDGGTDTQYF
TGTGGCAGCAGCTTAGACGGAGGTACAGATACGCAGTATTTT
>TRBJ2-1|13|-|-|TRBV5-1
CASSVGINNEQFF
TGCGCCAGCAGCGTGGGAATCAACAATGAGCAGTTCTTC
>TRBJ1-6|16|-|-|TRBV7-9
CASSFERSGENDELHF
TGTGCCAGCAGCTTTGAAAGAAGCGGGGAGAACGATGAGCTCCACTTT
>TRBJ2-7|15|TRBD2|-|TRBV4-3
CASSLATSGGYEQYF
TGCGCCAGCAGCTTGGCAACTAGCGGGGGTTACGAGCAGTACTTC
>TRBJ2-1|15|-|once|TRBV2
CASGDGDTDTQYFFF
TGTGCCAGCGGGGACGGGGACACTGATACGCAGTATTTTTTCTTC
>TRBJ2-5|14|-|-|TRBV9
CATSSDSEQDTPYF
TGTGCCACCAGCAGCGACAGCGAGCAAGATACCCCGTACTTC
>TRBJ2-1|15|TRBD2|many|TRBV7-8
CASSLAGGPDNEQFF
TGTGCCAGTAGTTTAGCGGGCGGACCCGATAATGAGCAGTTCTTC
>TRBJ1-2|16|TRBD1|once|TRBV5-8
CASSLAGDRGVYGYTF
TGTGCCAGCAGCCTAGCGGGAGACAGGGGTGTTTATGGCTACACCTTC
>TRBJ2-3|13|-|-|TRBV15
CATRRGGTDTQYF
TGTGCCACCAGGAGAGGGGGCACAGATACGCAGTATTTT